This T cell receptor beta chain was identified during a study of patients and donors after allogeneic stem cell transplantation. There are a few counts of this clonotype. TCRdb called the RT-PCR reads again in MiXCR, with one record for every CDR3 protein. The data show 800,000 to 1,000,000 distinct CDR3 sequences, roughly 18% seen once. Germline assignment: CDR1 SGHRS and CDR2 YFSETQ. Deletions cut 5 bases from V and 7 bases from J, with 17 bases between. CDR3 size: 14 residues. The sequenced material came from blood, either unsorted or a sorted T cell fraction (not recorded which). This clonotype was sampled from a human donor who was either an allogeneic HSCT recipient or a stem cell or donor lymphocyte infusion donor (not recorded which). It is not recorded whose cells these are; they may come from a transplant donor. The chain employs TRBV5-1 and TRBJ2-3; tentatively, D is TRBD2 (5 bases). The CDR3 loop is CASSSGLGGNTQYF. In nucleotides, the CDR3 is TGCGCCAGCAGTTCCGGACTCGGCGGAAATACGCAGTATTTT.